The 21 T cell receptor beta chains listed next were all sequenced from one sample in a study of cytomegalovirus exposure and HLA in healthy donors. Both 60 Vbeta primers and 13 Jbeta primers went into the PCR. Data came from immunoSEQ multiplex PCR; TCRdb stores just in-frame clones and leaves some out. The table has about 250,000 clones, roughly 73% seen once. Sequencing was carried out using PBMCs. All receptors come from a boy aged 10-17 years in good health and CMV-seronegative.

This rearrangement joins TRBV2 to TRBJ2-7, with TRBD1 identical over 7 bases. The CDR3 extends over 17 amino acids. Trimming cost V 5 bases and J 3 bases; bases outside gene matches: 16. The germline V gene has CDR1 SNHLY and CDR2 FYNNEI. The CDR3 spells CASSRGIDRVRSYEQYF. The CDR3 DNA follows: TGTGCCAGCAGTCGAGGGATAGACAGGGTCAGAAGCTACGAGCAGTACTTC.

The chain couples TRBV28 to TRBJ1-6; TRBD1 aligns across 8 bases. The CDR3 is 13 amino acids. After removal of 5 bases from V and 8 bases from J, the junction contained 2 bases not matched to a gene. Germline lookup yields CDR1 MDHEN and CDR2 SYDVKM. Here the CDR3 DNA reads TGTGCCAGCAGTGGACAGGGCTATTCACCCCTCCACTTT. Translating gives CASSGQGYSPLHF.

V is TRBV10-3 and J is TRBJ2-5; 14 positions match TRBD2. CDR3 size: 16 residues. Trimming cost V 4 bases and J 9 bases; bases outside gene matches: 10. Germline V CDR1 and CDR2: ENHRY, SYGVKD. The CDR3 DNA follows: TGTGCCATCAGTGGTGGGAGACTAGCGGGGGGGCCGCCCCAGTACTTC. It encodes CAISGGRLAGGPPQYF.

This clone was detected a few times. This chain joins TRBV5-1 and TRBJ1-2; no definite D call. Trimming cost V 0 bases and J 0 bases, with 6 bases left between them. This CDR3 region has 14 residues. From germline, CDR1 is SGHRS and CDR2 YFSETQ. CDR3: CASSLDKANYGYTF. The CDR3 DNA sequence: TGCGCCAGCAGCTTGGACAAAGCTAACTATGGCTACACCTTC.

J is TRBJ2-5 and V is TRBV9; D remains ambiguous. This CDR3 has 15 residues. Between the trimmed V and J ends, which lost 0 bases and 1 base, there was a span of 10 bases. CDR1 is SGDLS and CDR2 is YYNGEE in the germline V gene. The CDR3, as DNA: TGTGCCAGCAGCGTAGCTACGTACCCCCAAGAGACCCAGTACTTC. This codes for CASSVATYPQETQYF.

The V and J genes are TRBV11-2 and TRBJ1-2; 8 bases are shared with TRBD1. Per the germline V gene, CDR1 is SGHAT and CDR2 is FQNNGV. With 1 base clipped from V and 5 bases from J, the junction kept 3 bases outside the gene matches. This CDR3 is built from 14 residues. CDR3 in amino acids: CASSLAGTGYGYTF. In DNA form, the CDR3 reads TGTGCCAGCAGCTTAGCCGGGACAGGTTATGGCTACACCTTC.

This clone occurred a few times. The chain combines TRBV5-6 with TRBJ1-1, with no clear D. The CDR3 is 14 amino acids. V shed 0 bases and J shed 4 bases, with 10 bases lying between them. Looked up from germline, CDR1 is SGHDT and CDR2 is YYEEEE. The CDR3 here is CASSLAGWVTEAFF. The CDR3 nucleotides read TGTGCCAGCAGCTTGGCAGGATGGGTCACTGAAGCTTTCTTT.

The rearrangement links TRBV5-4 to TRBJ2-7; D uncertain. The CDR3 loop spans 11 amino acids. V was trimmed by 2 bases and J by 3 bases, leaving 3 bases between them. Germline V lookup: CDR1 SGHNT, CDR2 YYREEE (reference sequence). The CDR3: CASSFGYEQYF. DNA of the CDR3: TGTGCCAGCAGCTTCGGCTACGAGCAGTACTTC.

The CDR3 loop is CAWSYTDTQYF. CDR3 nucleotides: TGTGCCTGGAGTTACACAGATACGCAGTATTTT. The gene calls are TRBV30 and TRBJ2-3, with D unresolved. The CDR3 loop spans 11 amino acids. The germline gives CDR1 GTSNPN, CDR2 SVGIG (reference sequence). Trimming stripped 2 bases from V and 2 bases from J, with 2 bases between.

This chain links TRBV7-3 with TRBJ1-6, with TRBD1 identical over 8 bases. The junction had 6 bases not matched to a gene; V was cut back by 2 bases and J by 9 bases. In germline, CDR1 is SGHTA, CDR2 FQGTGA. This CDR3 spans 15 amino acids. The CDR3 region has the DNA TGTGCCAGCAGCTTAGACACAGGGGGAGGTTCACCCCTCCACTTT. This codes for CASSLDTGGGSPLHF.

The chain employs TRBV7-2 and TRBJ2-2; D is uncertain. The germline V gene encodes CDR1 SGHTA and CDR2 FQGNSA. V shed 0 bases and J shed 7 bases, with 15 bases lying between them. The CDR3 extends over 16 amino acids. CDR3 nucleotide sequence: TGTGCCAGCAGCTTAGCCTTTGGGCCCGAAAACGGGGAGCTGTTTTTT. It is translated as CASSLAFGPENGELFF. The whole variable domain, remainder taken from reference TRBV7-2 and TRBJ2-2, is GAGVSQSPSNKVTEKGKDVELRCDPISGHTALYWYRQSLGQGLEFLIYFQGNSAPDKSGLPSDRFSAERTGGSVSTLTIQRTQQEDSAVYLCASSLAFGPENGELFFGEGSRLTVL.

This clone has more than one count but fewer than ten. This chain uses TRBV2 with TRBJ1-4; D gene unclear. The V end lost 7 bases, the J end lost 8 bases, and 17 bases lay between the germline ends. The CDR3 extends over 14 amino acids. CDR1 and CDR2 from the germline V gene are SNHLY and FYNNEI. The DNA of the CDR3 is TGTGCCAGCACGTCGCAGTCCCTCTTGGAAAAACTGTTTTTT. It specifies CASTSQSLLEKLFF.

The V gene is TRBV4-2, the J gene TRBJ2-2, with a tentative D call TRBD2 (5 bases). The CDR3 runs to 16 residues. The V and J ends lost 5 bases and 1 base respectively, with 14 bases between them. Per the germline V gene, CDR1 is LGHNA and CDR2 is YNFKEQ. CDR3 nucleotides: TGTGCCAGCAGCGTAAGGGCTAGCAGGAACACCGGGGAGCTGTTTTTT. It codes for CASSVRASRNTGELFF.

CDR3 amino acids: CASVGQPNNQPQHF. CDR3 DNA sequence: TGTGCCAGCGTGGGACAGCCTAACAATCAGCCCCAGCATTTT. The chain has TRBV6-1 and TRBJ1-5, with 7 bases identical to TRBD1. The ends lost 8 bases at V and 3 bases at J; junction bases unmatched: 7. The CDR3 contains 14 residues. CDR1 is MNHNS and CDR2 is SASEGT in the germline V gene.

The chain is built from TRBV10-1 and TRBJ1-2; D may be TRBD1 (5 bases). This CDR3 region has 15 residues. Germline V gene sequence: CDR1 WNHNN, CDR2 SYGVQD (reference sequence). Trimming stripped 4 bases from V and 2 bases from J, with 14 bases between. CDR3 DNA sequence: TGCGCCAGCAGTGGTAGGGGCGGAGAGAACTATGGCTACACCTTC. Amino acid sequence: CASSGRGGENYGYTF.

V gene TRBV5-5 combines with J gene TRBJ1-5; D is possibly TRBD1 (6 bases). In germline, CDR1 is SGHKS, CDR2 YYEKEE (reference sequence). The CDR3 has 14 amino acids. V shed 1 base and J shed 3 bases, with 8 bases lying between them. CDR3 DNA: TGTGCCAGCAGCTTGACAGGGACCAATCAGCCCCAGCATTTT. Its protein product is CASSLTGTNQPQHF.

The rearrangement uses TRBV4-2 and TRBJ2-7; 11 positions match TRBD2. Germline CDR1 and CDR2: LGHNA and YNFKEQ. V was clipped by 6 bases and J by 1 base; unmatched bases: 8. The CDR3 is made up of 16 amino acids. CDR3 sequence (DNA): TGTGCCAGCAGGGACACTGTAGCGGGAGGGTCCTACGAGCAGTACTTC. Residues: CASRDTVAGGSYEQYF.

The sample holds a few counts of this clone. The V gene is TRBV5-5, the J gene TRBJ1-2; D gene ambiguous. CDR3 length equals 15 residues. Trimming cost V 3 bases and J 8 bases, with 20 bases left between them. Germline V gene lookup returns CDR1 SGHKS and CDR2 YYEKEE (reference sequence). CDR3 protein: CASSSPLSAGRGYTF. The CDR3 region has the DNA TGTGCCAGCAGCTCTCCCCTCTCGGCGGGGAGAGGCTACACCTTC.

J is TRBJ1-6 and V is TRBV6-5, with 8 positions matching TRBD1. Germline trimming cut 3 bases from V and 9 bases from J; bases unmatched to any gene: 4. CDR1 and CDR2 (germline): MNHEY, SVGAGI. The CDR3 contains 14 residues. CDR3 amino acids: CASSYSQGGSPLHF. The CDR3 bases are TGTGCCAGCAGTTATTCACAGGGGGGTTCACCCCTCCACTTT.

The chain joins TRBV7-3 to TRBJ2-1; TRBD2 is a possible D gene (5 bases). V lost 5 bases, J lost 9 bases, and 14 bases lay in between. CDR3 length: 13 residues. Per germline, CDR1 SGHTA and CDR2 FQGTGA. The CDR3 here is CASSPLPEGEQFF. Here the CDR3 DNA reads TGTGCCAGCAGCCCCCTCCCAGAGGGTGAGCAGTTCTTC.

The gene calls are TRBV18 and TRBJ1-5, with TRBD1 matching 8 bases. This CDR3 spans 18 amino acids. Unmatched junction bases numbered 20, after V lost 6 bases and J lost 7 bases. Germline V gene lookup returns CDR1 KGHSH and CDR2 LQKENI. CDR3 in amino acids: CASSPQPPKDRETQPQHF. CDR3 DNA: TGTGCCAGCTCCCCCCAACCCCCCAAGGACAGGGAGACGCAGCCCCAGCATTTT.